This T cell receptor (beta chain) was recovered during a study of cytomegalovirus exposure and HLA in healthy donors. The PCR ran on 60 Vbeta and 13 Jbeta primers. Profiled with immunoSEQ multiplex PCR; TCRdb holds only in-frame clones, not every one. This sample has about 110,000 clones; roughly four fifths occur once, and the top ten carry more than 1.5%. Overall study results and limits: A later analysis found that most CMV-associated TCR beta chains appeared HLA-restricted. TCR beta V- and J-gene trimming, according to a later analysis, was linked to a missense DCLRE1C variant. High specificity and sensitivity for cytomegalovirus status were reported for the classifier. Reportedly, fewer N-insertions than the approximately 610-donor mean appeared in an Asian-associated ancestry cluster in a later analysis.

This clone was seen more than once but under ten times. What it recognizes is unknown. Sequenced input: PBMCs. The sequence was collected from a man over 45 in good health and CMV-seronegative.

This CDR3 reads CASSRTDYDGYTF. CDR3 DNA: TGTGCCAGTAGTAGGACAGACTACGATGGCTACACCTTC. This sequence joins TRBV19 and TRBJ1-2; maybe TRBD1 (6 bases). Deletions cut 4 bases from V and 6 bases from J, with 12 bases between. CDR3 length: 13 amino acids. Germline V CDR1 and CDR2: LNHDA, SQIVND (reference sequence).